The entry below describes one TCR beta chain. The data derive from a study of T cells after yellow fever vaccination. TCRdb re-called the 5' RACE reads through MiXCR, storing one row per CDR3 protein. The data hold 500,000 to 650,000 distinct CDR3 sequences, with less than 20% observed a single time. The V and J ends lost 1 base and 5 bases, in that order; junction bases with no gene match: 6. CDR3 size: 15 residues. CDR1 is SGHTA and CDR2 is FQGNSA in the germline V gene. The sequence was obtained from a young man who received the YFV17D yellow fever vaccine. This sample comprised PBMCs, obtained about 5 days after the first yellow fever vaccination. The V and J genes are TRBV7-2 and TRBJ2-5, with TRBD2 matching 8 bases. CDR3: CASSLVAGGPETQYF. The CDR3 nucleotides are TGTGCCAGCAGCTTAGTCGCGGGGGGCCCGGAGACCCAGTACTTC.